In this sample, the clone carrying this T cell receptor (beta chain) turned up once. The sample comes from a study of glioma-infiltrating T cells after dendritic cell vaccination. The V gene end was trimmed by 4 bases and the J gene end by 2 bases; junction bases not matched to a gene: 7. The CDR3 is 16 amino acids. Germline-derived CDR1 and CDR2 are MNHEY and SVGAGI. Only in-frame clones appear in the TCRdb table, and some are missing; sequencing was by immunoSEQ multiplex PCR. The top ten hold 7.8% of the sample, which has 40,000 or so clones, 70% to 85% seen once. The sequence was collected from a human donor with glioblastoma. The chain uses TRBV6-5 and TRBJ2-3; TRBD2 matches 9 bases. The specimen comprised blood, sampled before dendritic cell vaccination. As DNA, the CDR3 is TGTGCCAGCAGTTGGGCGGGGGGGTCTACCACAGATACGCAGTATTTT. It encodes CASSWAGGSTTDTQYF.